Below are 22 T cell receptor beta chains sequenced from a single sample in a study of tumor-infiltrating lymphocytes in primary liver carcinoma. From approximately 0.5 ug of total RNA, TCR beta-specific cDNA was reverse-transcribed using a constant-region primer. Three nested multiplex PCR rounds, a slightly modified ARM-PCR, produced the libraries for TCR beta. Both of the initial two PCR rounds ran for approximately 11 cycles and employed TRBV1-TRBV30 forward primers alongside a C-beta reverse primer. Each CDR3 protein is one row after TCRdb ran MiXCR on the multiplex PCR reads. The table shows hundreds of thousands of distinct CDR3 sequences, with 60% to 80% occurring only once. Unsorted whole blood supplied the RNA, and germline DNA was extracted too. Sequencing input: peripheral blood. The receptors here all came from a man in his forties with primary liver carcinoma and hepatitis B virus infection.

Of note for this clonotype: This likely comes from a read error, as the CDR3 has no conserved phenylalanine or tryptophan at its end. The rearrangement links TRBV11-2 to TRBJ1-1, with 7 bases matching TRBD1. The CDR3 sequence is 12 residues long. Germline V gives CDR1 SGHAT, CDR2 FQNNGV. The chain's CDR3 is CASSWEGGEAFS. CDR3 coding DNA: TGTGCTAGCAGCTGGGAAGGGGGCGAAGCTTTCTCT.

In regard to this clonotype: This could be a read error, since a much larger clone is one nucleotide away. The rearrangement uses TRBV29-1 and TRBJ2-7, with D perhaps TRBD1 or TRBD2 (5 bases each). Per germline, CDR1 SQVTM and CDR2 ANQGSEA. The CDR3 is 11 amino acids. CDR3 protein: CSVGGNYGQYF. The CDR3 DNA reads TGCAGCGTTGGGGGGAACTACGGGCAGTACTTC.

Regarding this clonotype: A read error is possible here, since a much larger clone lies one base away. This chain links TRBV6-1 with TRBJ1-1; D is unclear. Trimming pared 5 bases from V and 1 base from J, leaving 14 bases between. The length of the CDR3 is 15 residues. From germline, CDR1 is MNHNS and CDR2 SASEGT. Here the CDR3 reads CASSYVGIPNTEAFF. As DNA, the CDR3 is TGTGCCAGCAGTTACGTCGGGATCCCGAACACTGAAGCTTTCTTT.

Only one count was recorded for this clonotype. Possible read error: a much larger clone is one base away. The genes are TRBV4-1 and TRBJ1-5; D is unresolved. CDR3 length: 16 amino acids. Germline CDR1 reads MGHRA; CDR2 reads YSYEKL. V shed 3 bases and J shed 3 bases, with 15 bases lying between them. The CDR3 loop is CASSQPTWAINQPQHF. The DNA for the CDR3 is TGCGCCAGCAGCCAGCCGACATGGGCCATCAATCAGCCCCAGCATTTT.

To note about this clonotype: This is likely a read error, given that the CDR3 carries no conserved phenylalanine or tryptophan at its end. The chain is built from TRBV29-1 and TRBJ2-7; 9 bases line up with TRBD2. CDR1 and CDR2 (germline): SQVTM, ANQGSEA. This CDR3 is built from 13 residues. Germline trimming cut 3 bases from V and 6 bases from J; bases unmatched to any gene: 6. In nucleotides, the CDR3 is TGCAGCGTTGATTCGGCGGGAGGGTTCGAGCAGTACCTC. This translates into CSVDSAGGFEQYL.

The V gene is TRBV5-1, the J gene TRBJ2-7, with D possibly matching TRBD1 (5 bases). CDR1 and CDR2 from the germline V gene are SGHRS and YFSETQ. The CDR3 sequence is 13 residues long. For the CDR3, the DNA is TGCACCGGCGTACGAGACCTAGGGGACGAGCAGTACTTC. It codes for CTGVRDLGDEQYF.

This clonotype appeared many times. The gene calls are TRBV4-1 and TRBJ1-5; D uncertain. This CDR3 contains 13 residues. V was shortened by 1 base and J by 7 bases, with 8 bases between the two germline ends. CDR1 MGHRA and CDR2 YSYEKL come from the germline V gene. The CDR3 DNA is TGCGCCAGCAGCCAAGTTCTCGACCAGCCCCAGCATTTT. Translating it yields CASSQVLDQPQHF.

Note on this clonotype: One junction end disagrees with the germline gene, perhaps due to a read error. The chain couples TRBV4-3 to TRBJ2-1; 8 bases line up with TRBD2. Germline V lookup: CDR1 LGHNA, CDR2 YSLEER. The CDR3 is made up of 18 amino acids. CDR3 amino acids: CATSQDYPGGVVYSEQFF. In nucleotides, the CDR3 is TGCGCCACCAGTCAAGATTACCCCGGGGGGGTCGTCTACAGTGAGCAGTTCTTC.

This clonotype was seen many times. This sequence joins TRBV6-2 or TRBV6-3 and TRBJ2-1, with 14 bases matching TRBD2. The CDR3 spans 17 residues. Germline CDR1 reads MNHEY; CDR2 reads SVGEGT. V dropped 6 bases and J dropped 8; count of bases not matched to a gene: 12. In DNA form, the CDR3 reads TGTGCCAGCAGCCGCCTCTCCGGGACTAGCGGGAGACATGAGCAGTTCTTC. It yields the protein CASSRLSGTSGRHEQFF.

This clonotype has more than one count but fewer than ten. The chain joins TRBV19 to TRBJ2-2, with D tentatively TRBD1 (6 bases). Trimming cost V 7 bases and J 2 bases, with 17 bases left between them. The CDR3 consists of 16 residues. Germline CDR1 is LNHDA and CDR2 is SQIVND (reference sequence). The CDR3 DNA sequence: TGTGCCAGTACCACCAAGGGGACACTTAACACCGGGGAGCTGTTTTTT. Encoded protein: CASTTKGTLNTGELFF.

The chain recombines TRBV28 with TRBJ1-2; 10 nucleotides agree with TRBD1. Trimming took 8 bases from V and 9 from J; bases not matched to a gene: 12. CDR1 is MDHEN, CDR2 SYDVKM, per germline. CDR3 size: 14 residues. CDR3: CASSGPGQGFRYTF. The CDR3 region has the DNA TGTGCCAGCTCCGGCCCGGGACAGGGGTTTCGCTACACCTTC.

This clonotype was observed a few times. A much larger clone sits a single nucleotide away, making a read error possible. This sequence joins TRBV29-1 and TRBJ2-7, with D maybe TRBD1 (6 bases). This CDR3 has 13 amino acids. Per the germline V gene, CDR1 is SQVTM and CDR2 is ANQGSEA. In nucleotides, the CDR3 is TGCAACGTGTTCGAAGGGGGAGTAAACGAGCAGTACTTC. Protein product: CNVFEGGVNEQYF.

The sample holds one count of this clonotype. A read error may account for a junction end that differs from germline. This rearrangement joins TRBV6-5 to TRBJ2-3, with D unresolved. Germline CDR1 and CDR2: MNHEY and SVGAGI. CDR3 size: 15 residues. In DNA form, the CDR3 reads TGTGCCAGCAGTTACTCCAGAGGACGTACAGATATGCAGTATTTT. Its protein product is CASSYSRGRTDMQYF.

Of note for this clonotype: One junction end does not reproduce the germline sequence, and a read error may be involved. The chain links TRBV11-2 to TRBJ2-3; D is unclear. The V gene's germline CDR1 is SGHAT and CDR2 FQNNGV. The CDR3 covers 15 residues. The CDR3 reads CAGSRLGGNADTQYF. In DNA, the CDR3 is TGTGCCGGCAGCCGACTCGGCGGTAACGCAGATACGCAGTATTTT.

The rearrangement links TRBV5-4 to TRBJ2-3; a weak D match, TRBD2 (6 bases). The CDR3 is 14 residues long. The germline V and J ends were trimmed by 6 bases and 1 base, with 12 bases remaining between them. Germline lookup yields CDR1 SGHNT and CDR2 YYREEE (reference sequence). Here the CDR3 DNA reads TGTGCCAGCAACTCGGGACTGGGCACAGATACGCAGTATTTT. Protein: CASNSGLGTDTQYF.

A note on this clonotype: A much larger clone lies a single base off, so this may be a read error. This chain joins TRBV10-3 and TRBJ2-2; D possibly corresponds to TRBD2 (5 bases). Germline CDR1 ENHRY, CDR2 SYGVKD. The ends were cut back, 3 bases at V and 0 bases at J, with 8 bases in the middle. The CDR3 sequence is 15 residues long. The CDR3 nucleotides are TGTGCCATCAGTGATGAGCGGACGAACACCGGGGAGCTGTTTTTT. This translates into CAISDERTNTGELFF.

This clonotype has just a few counts. This may come from a read error, since a much larger clone is one base off. The genes are TRBV10-3 and TRBJ2-7; 7 positions match TRBD2. Germline assignment: CDR1 ENHRY and CDR2 SYGVKD. After removal of 1 base from V and 6 bases from J, the junction contained 3 bases not matched to a gene. This CDR3 has 13 residues. The CDR3 here is CAISELREREQYF. CDR3 sequence (DNA): TGTGCCATCAGTGAGTTGCGGGAGCGCGAGCAGTACTTC.

This clonotype was counted a few times. This chain connects TRBV7-9 to TRBJ2-1; D may correspond to TRBD1 or TRBD2 (5 bases each). This CDR3 contains 17 residues. Germline CDR1 is SEHNR and CDR2 is FQNEAQ (reference sequence). V was cut by 2 bases and J by 7 bases, with 21 bases left in between. In DNA form, the CDR3 reads TGTGCCAGCAGCTTACCGTATCAGGGACCTAAAACAAATGAGCAGTTCTTC. This sequence encodes CASSLPYQGPKTNEQFF. Using reference TRBV7-9 and TRBJ2-1 for the parts outside the CDR3, the full variable domain is DTGVSQNPRHKITKRGQNVTFRCDPISEHNRLYWYRQTLGQGPEFLTYFQNEAQLEKSRLLSDRFSAERPKGSFSTLEIQRTEQGDSAMYLCASSLPYQGPKTNEQFFGPGTRLTVL.

Concerning this clonotype itself: A much larger clone lies a single base off, so this may be a read error. The chain uses TRBV6-2 or TRBV6-3 and TRBJ1-6; TRBD1 might be the D (5 bases). The CDR3 totals 14 residues. Germline CDR1 reads MNHEY; CDR2 reads SVGEGT. As DNA, the CDR3 is TGTGCCAGCAGTTACCCCGTGGGGGATTCACCCCTCCAATTT. This translates into CASSYPVGDSPLQF.

The rearrangement joins TRBV29-1 to TRBJ1-2; D is undetermined. The CDR3 runs 11 residues. Looked up from germline, CDR1 is SQVTM and CDR2 is ANQGSEA. Trimming took 6 bases from V and 13 from J, leaving 18 bases between them. CDR3 residues: CSVMMGGASTF. The CDR3 DNA sequence: TGCAGCGTCATGATGGGTGGAGCTAGCACCTTC. The full variable domain, rest sourced from reference TRBV29-1 and TRBJ1-2, is SAVISQKPSRDICQRGTSLTIQCQVDSQVTMMFWYRQQPGQSLTLIATANQGSEATYESGFVIDKFPISRPNLTFSTLTVSNMSPEDSSIYLCSVMMGGASTFGSGTRLTVV.

The V gene is TRBV4-3, the J gene TRBJ2-5, with TRBD2 identical over 9 bases. V shed 4 bases, J shed 13 bases, and the junction held 10 bases outside the gene matches. CDR1 and CDR2 (germline): LGHNA, YSLEER. This CDR3 comprises 13 residues. The CDR3 sequence: CASSLASGETLYF. The CDR3 nucleotides read TGCGCCAGCAGCCTGGCTAGCGGGGAGACACTGTACTTC.

The gene calls are TRBV6-5 and TRBJ1-3, with D uncertain. Germline V gene sequence: CDR1 MNHEY, CDR2 SVGAGI. This CDR3 comprises 15 residues. The V end was cut by 4 bases, the J end by 2 bases, with 12 bases between. The CDR3 nucleotides are TGTGCCAGCAGTTTAACAGAGAGCCCTGGAAACACCATATATTTT. Translated, it gives CASSLTESPGNTIYF.